A single sample is the source of the 27 T cell receptor beta chains below, sequenced in a study of CD8 T cells in ankylosing spondylitis. Study-level points and caveats: A motif in TCR beta, a set of roughly eight highly homologous variants, appeared characteristic of ankylosing spondylitis blood.

Their antigens remain unidentified. TCRdb processed the 5' RACE reads anew with MiXCR; each CDR3 protein has one entry. The table records 500,000 to 550,000 distinct CDR3 sequences, 9.5% to 15% of them present only once. The specimen sequenced was blood, either unsorted or a sorted T cell fraction (not recorded which). The receptor source for this set is a male donor with ankylosing spondylitis.

This clonotype was detected ten times or more. The chain carries TRBV29-1 and TRBJ1-3; no firm D call. The CDR3 runs 15 residues. Germline V gene lookup returns CDR1 SQVTM and CDR2 ANQGSEA. V shed 3 bases and J shed 4 bases, with 16 bases lying between them. The CDR3: CSVDPDGPGGNTIYF. CDR3 sequence (DNA): TGCAGCGTTGACCCTGACGGGCCTGGCGGAAACACCATATATTTT.

The sample holds a few counts of this clonotype. The genes are TRBV7-9 and TRBJ2-7, with 13 bases that match TRBD2. The germline gives CDR1 SEHNR, CDR2 FQNEAQ (reference sequence). The J segment lost 2 bases and the V segment lost 5 bases, leaving 6 bases of the junction unmatched. The CDR3 contains 16 residues. CDR3 protein: CASSLGLAGATYEQYF. For the CDR3, the DNA is TGTGCCAGCAGCCTTGGACTAGCGGGGGCAACCTACGAGCAGTACTTC.

A note on this clonotype: This may come from a read error, since a much larger clone is one base off. The chain combines TRBV12-3 or TRBV12-4 with TRBJ1-1; 8 nucleotides align to TRBD1. The V and J ends lost 6 bases and 1 base, in that order; junction bases with no gene match: 7. The CDR3 extends over 15 amino acids. The CDR3 loop is CASRPGQGGNTEAFF. CDR3 DNA sequence: TGTGCCAGCAGACCCGGACAGGGCGGGAACACTGAAGCTTTCTTT.

This clonotype has a count of ten or more. The genes are TRBV7-6 and TRBJ1-1; no clear D gene. There are 15 residues in the CDR3. Trimming removed 2 bases at V and 4 bases at J, with 14 bases between. In germline, CDR1 is SGHVS, CDR2 FNYEAQ. The CDR3 is CASSLSPNSGTEAFF. In DNA, the CDR3 is TGTGCCAGCAGCTTATCCCCTAACTCGGGCACTGAAGCTTTCTTT.

The chain combines TRBV6-1 with TRBJ2-1, with 9 bases fitting TRBD1. The CDR3 contains 15 residues. V dropped 1 base and J dropped 3; count of bases not matched to a gene: 1. Germline CDR1 is MNHNS and CDR2 is SASEGT. The CDR3 is CASSEETGGYNEQFF. The CDR3, as DNA: TGTGCCAGCAGTGAAGAGACAGGGGGCTACAATGAGCAGTTCTTC.

This clonotype was seen at least ten times. The V and J genes are TRBV11-2 and TRBJ1-1, with TRBD1 matching over 7 bases. Trimming cost V 5 bases and J 5 bases; bases outside gene matches: 8. CDR1 is SGHAT and CDR2 is FQNNGV in the germline V gene. CDR3 size: 14 residues. CDR3 nucleotide sequence: TGTGCCAGCAGCCCAGTGGTCAGGGGGACTGAAGCTTTCTTT. This sequence encodes CASSPVVRGTEAFF.

The chain uses TRBV23-1 and TRBJ2-7; D not certain. TRBV23-1 falls under the ORF class, with uncertain function. The CDR3 runs to 15 residues. Trimming pared 3 bases from V and 7 bases from J, leaving 19 bases between. CDR3 DNA: TGCGCCAGCAGTCACTCACAGCCAGATCCTCTGGAGCAGTACTTC. Protein: CASSHSQPDPLEQYF.

This rearrangement joins TRBV5-1 to TRBJ2-1, with D tentatively TRBD2 (5 bases). Trimming left V 4 bases short and J 10 bases short, with 12 bases between. This CDR3 is 12 amino acids long. The germline V gene encodes CDR1 SGHRS and CDR2 YFSETQ. The CDR3 bases are TGCGCCAGCAGCGACCAAACGGGAGAGCAGTTCTTC. It yields the protein CASSDQTGEQFF.

This clonotype was seen only a few times. V and J are TRBV15 and TRBJ1-5; D uncertain. The CDR3 length is 13 residues. Germline V gene lookup returns CDR1 LNHNV and CDR2 YYDKDF (reference sequence). Trimming removed 4 bases at V and 5 bases at J, with 9 bases between. The CDR3 DNA reads TGTGCCACCAGCACCAGTCAGGATCAGCCCCAGCATTTT. Protein sequence: CATSTSQDQPQHF.

The chain links TRBV7-2 to TRBJ2-4; tentative D call: TRBD2 (5 bases). V lost 3 bases, J lost 8 bases, and 11 bases lay in between. The CDR3 totals 13 residues. The germline CDR1 and CDR2 sequences are SGHTA and FQGNSA. CDR3 sequence: CASSLIAGDIQYF. The DNA of the CDR3 is TGTGCCAGCAGCTTGATCGCCGGGGACATTCAGTACTTC.

The rearrangement joins TRBV7-9 to TRBJ2-3; maybe TRBD2 (6 bases). V was clipped by 5 bases and J by 8 bases, with 8 bases between them. CDR1 and CDR2 from the germline V gene are SEHNR and FQNEAQ (reference sequence). The CDR3 sequence is 11 residues long. DNA for the CDR3: TGTGCCAGCAGCAAAGCGGGTACGCAGTATTTT. Translated, it gives CASSKAGTQYF.

Ten or more counts support this clonotype. This chain uses TRBV7-8 with TRBJ1-1; TRBD1 might be the D (6 bases). Trimming left V 1 base short and J 7 bases short, with 13 bases between. The CDR3 loop spans 14 amino acids. The germline V gene has CDR1 SGHVS and CDR2 FQNEAQ. This chain's CDR3 is CASSLEWGLDEAFF. The CDR3 nucleotides read TGTGCCAGCAGCTTAGAGTGGGGGCTGGATGAAGCTTTCTTT. Full variable domain (remainder filled in from reference TRBV7-8 and TRBJ1-1): GAGVSQSPRYKVAKRGQDVALRCDPISGHVSLFWYQQALGQGPEFLTYFQNEAQLDKSGLPSDRFFAERPEGSVSTLKIQRTQQEDSAVYLCASSLEWGLDEAFFGQGTRLTVV.

V usage is TRBV20-1 and J usage is TRBJ2-7; D unresolved. The CDR3 consists of 11 residues. CDR1 is DFQATT, CDR2 SNEGSKA, per germline (reference sequence). Trimming shortened V by 5 bases and J by 4 bases, and 9 bases separated the two germline ends. The CDR3 region has the DNA TGCAGTGCTCTCCGAGAGTACGAGCAGTACTTC. It is translated as CSALREYEQYF.

The chain carries TRBV15 and TRBJ2-5; the D is unclear. The CDR3 has 15 amino acids. Germline CDR1 is LNHNV and CDR2 is YYDKDF (reference sequence). V lost 5 bases and J 5 bases, leaving 18 bases between the germline ends. CDR3 loop: CATSVELLVRETQYF. As DNA, the CDR3 is TGTGCCACCAGCGTTGAACTTCTAGTTAGGGAGACCCAGTACTTC.

This clonotype was counted between two and nine times. The chain recombines TRBV7-2 with TRBJ2-2; 7 bases fit TRBD1. The CDR3 consists of 14 residues. Looked up from germline, CDR1 is SGHTA and CDR2 is FQGNSA. Losses at the gene ends were 7 bases for V and 6 bases for J; bases not matched to a gene: 8. The CDR3, as DNA: TGTGCCAGCATCCGGGACAGACAAGCCGGGGAGCTGTTTTTT. Its translation is CASIRDRQAGELFF.

The chain employs TRBV29-1 and TRBJ2-2; D is undetermined. This CDR3 has 13 residues. From germline, CDR1 is SQVTM and CDR2 ANQGSEA. The V and J ends lost 4 bases and 3 bases respectively, with 9 bases between them. CDR3 bases: TGCAGCGTTGCGCAGCTTGACACCGGGGAGCTGTTTTTT. It translates to CSVAQLDTGELFF.

This clonotype was recorded a few times. The chain uses TRBV27 and TRBJ2-1; possibly TRBD2 for D (5 bases). The CDR3 covers 16 residues. CDR1 and CDR2 (germline): MNHEY, SMNVEV (reference sequence). Trimming shortened V by 6 bases and J by 4 bases, and 19 bases separated the two germline ends. CDR3 DNA sequence: TGTGCCAGCAGCCAAACGCGGGCTTGGACTTACAATGAGCAGTTCTTC. Its protein product is CASSQTRAWTYNEQFF.

This chain links TRBV7-9 with TRBJ2-7; D ambiguous. The CDR3 is made up of 14 amino acids. V was cut by 3 bases and J by 1 base, with 10 bases left in between. The V gene's germline CDR1 is SEHNR and CDR2 FQNEAQ (reference sequence). DNA for the CDR3: TGTGCCAGCAGCTTCTCGATGCCGTCCTACGAGCAGTACGTC. As protein: CASSFSMPSYEQYV.

This clonotype showed up many times. The chain links TRBV29-1 to TRBJ1-4; D possibly corresponds to TRBD1 (5 bases). Germline values: CDR1 SQVTM, CDR2 ANQGSEA. Trimming removed 5 bases from V and 0 bases from J, with 10 bases in between. CDR3 length equals 14 residues. CDR3 DNA sequence: TGCAGCGTTCAGGGACGGACAACTAATGAAAAACTGTTTTTT. It codes for CSVQGRTTNEKLFF.

This chain links TRBV30 with TRBJ2-1, with 11 bases identical to TRBD2. Germline CDR1 reads GTSNPN; CDR2 reads SVGIG (reference sequence). CDR3 length: 14 amino acids. V lost 3 bases, J lost 5 bases, and 3 bases stayed unmatched. The CDR3 coding sequence is TGTGCCTGGAGAACTAGCGGGAGCAACAATGAGCAGTTCTTC. As protein: CAWRTSGSNNEQFF. The whole variable domain, filled in from reference TRBV30 and TRBJ2-1, reads SQTIHQWPATLVQPVGSPLSLECTVEGTSNPNLYWYRQAAGRGLQLLFYSVGIGQISSEVPQNLSASRPQDRQFILSSKKLLLSDSGFYLCAWRTSGSNNEQFFGPGTRLTVL.

Many counts were recorded for this clonotype. The chain employs TRBV20-1 and TRBJ2-1; 8 bases fit TRBD2. CDR1 and CDR2 from the germline V gene are DFQATT and SNEGSKA (reference sequence). Trimming took 2 bases from V and 1 from J; bases not matched to a gene: 7. The CDR3 is made up of 16 amino acids. CDR3 DNA sequence: TGCAGTGCTAGAACCACTAGCGGAGCATCCTACAATGAGCAGTTCTTC. This encodes CSARTTSGASYNEQFF.

At least ten counts were recorded for this clonotype. This chain connects TRBV6-6 to TRBJ2-7; 7 bases agree with TRBD2. Germline lookup yields CDR1 MNHNY and CDR2 SVGAGI (reference sequence). V shed 2 bases, J shed 7 bases, and the junction held 5 bases outside the gene matches. This CDR3 is built from 13 residues. For the CDR3, the DNA is TGTGCCAGCAGTTACCGCAGGGAGGGGGAGCAGTACTTC. It translates to CASSYRREGEQYF.

This clonotype was counted a few times. Here the CDR3 DNA reads TGCAGTGCAACCGACACCTACTCCTACAATGAGCAGTTCTTC. Translation: CSATDTYSYNEQFF. The V and J genes are TRBV20-1 and TRBJ2-1; no clear D. The germline V gene encodes CDR1 DFQATT and CDR2 SNEGSKA (reference sequence). V was clipped by 6 bases and J by 0 bases, with 12 bases between them. The CDR3 has 14 amino acids.

In this sample, this clonotype turned up a few times. The V call is TRBV12-5, the J call TRBJ2-3, with D perhaps TRBD1 or TRBD2 (5 bases each). Trimming removed 1 base at V and 6 bases at J, with 5 bases between. The length of the CDR3 is 12 residues. Looked up from germline, CDR1 is LGHNT and CDR2 is FRNRAP. CDR3 nucleotide sequence: TGTGCTAGTGGTTTGGGGGGGGATACGCAGTATTTT. This codes for CASGLGGDTQYF.

In its sample, this clonotype was seen a few times. The chain combines TRBV6-5 with TRBJ2-3; D uncertain. The CDR3 runs to 14 residues. Per the germline V gene, CDR1 is MNHEY and CDR2 is SVGAGI. V was clipped by 7 bases and J by 0 bases, with 11 bases between them. This CDR3 reads CASTYWGSTDTQYF. For the CDR3, the DNA is TGTGCCAGCACCTACTGGGGAAGCACAGATACGCAGTATTTT.

The DNA for the CDR3 is TGCGCCAGCAGCGCCGTTCTCGGGTACAATGAGCAGTTCTTC. Amino acid sequence: CASSAVLGYNEQFF. The chain couples TRBV5-1 to TRBJ2-1; D ambiguous. V was trimmed by 4 bases and J by 4 bases, leaving 12 bases between them. The CDR3 covers 14 residues. Per germline, CDR1 SGHRS and CDR2 YFSETQ.

V is TRBV11-2 and J is TRBJ2-1; 8 nucleotides line up with TRBD2. Germline CDR1 and CDR2: SGHAT and FQNNGV. Trimming cost V 5 bases and J 3 bases; bases outside gene matches: 12. The CDR3 runs 17 residues. Written as DNA, the CDR3 is TGTGCCAGCAGCCGAGACCTGACGGGAGGGAACTACAATGAGCAGTTCTTC. Amino acids: CASSRDLTGGNYNEQFF.